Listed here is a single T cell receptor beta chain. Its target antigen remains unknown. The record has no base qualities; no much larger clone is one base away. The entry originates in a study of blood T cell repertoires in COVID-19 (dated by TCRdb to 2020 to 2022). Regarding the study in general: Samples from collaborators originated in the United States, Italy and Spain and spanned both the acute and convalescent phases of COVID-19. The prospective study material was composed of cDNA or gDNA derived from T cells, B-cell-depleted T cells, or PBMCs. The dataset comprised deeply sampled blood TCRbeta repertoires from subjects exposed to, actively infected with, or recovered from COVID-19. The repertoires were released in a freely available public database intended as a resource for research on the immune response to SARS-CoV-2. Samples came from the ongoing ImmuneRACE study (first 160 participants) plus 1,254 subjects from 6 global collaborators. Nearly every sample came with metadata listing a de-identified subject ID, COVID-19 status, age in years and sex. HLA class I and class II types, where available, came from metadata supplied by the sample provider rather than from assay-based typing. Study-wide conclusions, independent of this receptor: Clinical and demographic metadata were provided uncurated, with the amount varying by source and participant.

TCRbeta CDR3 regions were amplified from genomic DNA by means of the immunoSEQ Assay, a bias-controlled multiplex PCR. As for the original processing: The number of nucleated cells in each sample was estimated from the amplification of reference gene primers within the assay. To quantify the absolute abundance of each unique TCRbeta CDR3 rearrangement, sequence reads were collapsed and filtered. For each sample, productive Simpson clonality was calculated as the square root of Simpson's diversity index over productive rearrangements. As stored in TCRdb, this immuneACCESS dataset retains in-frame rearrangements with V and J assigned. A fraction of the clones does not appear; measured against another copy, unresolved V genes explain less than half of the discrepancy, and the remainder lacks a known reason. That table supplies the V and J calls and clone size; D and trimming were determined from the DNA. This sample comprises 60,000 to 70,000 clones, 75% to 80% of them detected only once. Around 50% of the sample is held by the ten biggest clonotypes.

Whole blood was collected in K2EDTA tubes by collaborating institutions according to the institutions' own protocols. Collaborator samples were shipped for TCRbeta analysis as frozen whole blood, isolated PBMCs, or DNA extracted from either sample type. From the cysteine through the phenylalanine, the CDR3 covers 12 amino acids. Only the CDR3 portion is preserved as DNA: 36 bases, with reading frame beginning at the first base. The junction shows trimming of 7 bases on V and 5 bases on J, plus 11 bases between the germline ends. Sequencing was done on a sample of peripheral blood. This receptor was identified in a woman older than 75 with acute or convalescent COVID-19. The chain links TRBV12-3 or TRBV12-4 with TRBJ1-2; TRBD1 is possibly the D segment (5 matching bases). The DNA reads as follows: TGTGCCAGCACGGAAGGGGTTTATGGCTACACCTTC. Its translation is CASTEGVYGYTF.